Following are 21 T cell receptor beta chains from one sample sequenced in a study of T cells after yellow fever vaccination (dated by TCRdb to the late 2010s). The label giving this sample's treatment or condition can be read as: live attenuated yellow fever vaccine strain. The library was prepared using 5' RACE. Sequencing was carried out with an Illumina HiSeq 2500. TCRdb reworked the public reads: Q25 trimming with fastp, MiXCR clone assembly, productive beta chains retained. Rows are combined by CDR3 protein, so each entry shows the most common genes and DNA. This sample holds 500,000 to 650,000 distinct CDR3 sequences; more than 9% were observed only once. Of the sample, 15% is held by the ten largest clones. Sequenced here: PBMCs, sampled on the day of the yellow fever booster vaccination. Every receptor here comes from a man aged 25 to 45 who received the YFV17D yellow fever vaccine.

In this sample, this clonotype turned up a few times. The CDR3 spells CASSESNRGMPQHF. The CDR3 DNA follows: TGCGCCAGCAGTGAGTCGAATAGGGGGATGCCCCAGCATTTT. This chain uses TRBV10-2 with TRBJ1-5; D may be TRBD1 (6 bases). CDR1 is WSHSY and CDR2 is SAAADI in the germline V gene. The CDR3 totals 14 residues. V lost 0 bases to trimming and J lost 9 bases, with 12 bases between them.

This rearrangement joins TRBV9 to TRBJ2-7; 10 positions match TRBD2. J lost 2 bases, V lost 4 bases, and 9 bases had no gene match. Germline V lookup: CDR1 SGDLS, CDR2 YYNGEE. This CDR3 has 16 amino acids. The CDR3: CASSLTIGTSAYEQYF. The CDR3, as DNA: TGTGCCAGCAGCCTCACGATCGGGACTAGCGCCTACGAGCAGTACTTC. The variable domain in full, completed from reference TRBV9 and TRBJ2-7, reads DSGVTQTPKHLITATGQRVTLRCSPRSGDLSVYWYQQSLDQGLQFLIQYYNGEERAKGNILERFSAQQFPDLHSELNLSSLELGDSALYFCASSLTIGTSAYEQYFGPGTRLTVT.

The sample holds a few counts of this clonotype. This rearrangement joins TRBV6-2 or TRBV6-3 to TRBJ2-7; TRBD1 matches at 7 bases. Losses at the gene ends were 6 bases for V and 5 bases for J; bases not matched to a gene: 22. From germline, CDR1 is MNHEY and CDR2 SVGEGT. The CDR3 totals 18 residues. The CDR3 spells CASREPGQPLWKSNEQYF. In DNA, the CDR3 is TGTGCCAGCAGAGAGCCGGGACAGCCCCTTTGGAAATCGAACGAGCAGTACTTC.

The rearrangement links TRBV3-1 to TRBJ2-5; D unresolved. This CDR3 has 12 amino acids. Germline V lookup: CDR1 LGHDT, CDR2 YNNKEL (reference sequence). Trimming took 2 bases from V and 5 from J, leaving 6 bases between them. CDR3: CASSQMFETQYF. CDR3 coding DNA: TGTGCCAGCAGCCAAATGTTTGAGACCCAGTACTTC.

This clonotype was seen more than once but under ten times. V gene TRBV27 combines with J gene TRBJ2-7; the D gene is possibly TRBD2 (6 bases). V lost 0 bases and J 0 bases, leaving 12 bases between the germline ends. Germline V gene sequence: CDR1 MNHEY, CDR2 SMNVEV (reference sequence). The CDR3 contains 16 residues. The CDR3 loop is CASSLSRGGNSYEQYF. In DNA, the CDR3 is TGTGCCAGCAGTTTATCCCGTGGCGGGAACTCCTACGAGCAGTACTTC.

This clonotype showed up just a few times. V usage is TRBV15 and J usage is TRBJ1-1; D is unresolved. Germline CDR1 and CDR2: LNHNV and YYDKDF (reference sequence). Trimming cost V 11 bases and J 0 bases, with 13 bases left between them. The CDR3 contains 13 residues. Here the CDR3 reads CAVSRNLNTEAFF. The DNA for the CDR3 is TGTGCCGTATCAAGAAACCTGAACACTGAAGCTTTCTTT.

The J gene is TRBJ2-3, the V gene TRBV20-1; the D is unclear. Germline V lookup: CDR1 DFQATT, CDR2 SNEGSKA (reference sequence). The ends were cut back, 8 bases at V and 2 bases at J, with 11 bases in the middle. The CDR3 extends over 12 amino acids. In DNA form, the CDR3 reads TGCAGTCCCCTCAGACCCACAGATACGCAGTATTTT. Protein sequence: CSPLRPTDTQYF.

For this clonotype: A read error may be the cause here, since a much bigger clone is one base away. In DNA form, the CDR3 reads TGTGCCAGCAGTTTATTGACAGGGGGGGGAAACATTCAGTTCTTC. Amino acid sequence: CASSLLTGGGNIQFF. The rearrangement uses TRBV12-3 or TRBV12-4 and TRBJ2-4; 9 bases are shared with TRBD1. The last part of the DNA fits TRBJ2-1 better; the J call may be wrong. There are 15 residues in the CDR3.

This clonotype appeared a few times. The chain joins TRBV15 to TRBJ2-5; TRBD1 agrees at 7 bases. The CDR3 has 13 residues. The V and J ends lost 6 bases and 5 bases, in that order; junction bases with no gene match: 6. Germline lookup yields CDR1 LNHNV and CDR2 YYDKDF (reference sequence). The CDR3 coding sequence is TGTGCCACCAGGTTACAGGGGATCGAGACCCAGTACTTC. Its protein is CATRLQGIETQYF.

This clonotype was observed at least ten times. This rearrangement joins TRBV10-2 to TRBJ2-3; a possible D gene is TRBD2 (6 bases). Per the germline V gene, CDR1 is WSHSY and CDR2 is SAAADI. V was shortened by 8 bases and J by 2 bases, with 11 bases between the two germline ends. CDR3 length equals 13 residues. CDR3 nucleotide sequence: TGCGCCAGCCGCCGGGGGATCACAGATACGCAGTATTTT. This sequence encodes CASRRGITDTQYF.

The V call is TRBV7-8, the J call TRBJ1-5; maybe TRBD1 (5 bases). CDR1 is SGHVS, CDR2 FQNEAQ, per germline. The ends were cut back, 5 bases at V and 3 bases at J, with 11 bases in the middle. CDR3 length equals 14 residues. The CDR3 DNA sequence: TGTGCCAGCAGCATACAGGCGGCCAATCAGCCCCAGCATTTT. Translation: CASSIQAANQPQHF.

The chain has TRBV5-5 and TRBJ2-5; D could derive from TRBD1 or TRBD2 (5 bases each). V was trimmed by 4 bases and J by 5 bases, leaving 12 bases between them. CDR3 size: 13 residues. The germline CDR1 and CDR2 sequences are SGHKS and YYEKEE (reference sequence). Here the CDR3 DNA reads TGTGCCAGCAGCATGGGACGGGGCGAGACCCAGTACTTC. This encodes CASSMGRGETQYF.

This chain uses TRBV7-9 with TRBJ2-2; D unresolved. V lost 7 bases, J lost 3 bases, and 12 bases lay in between. This CDR3 has 14 residues. Per germline, CDR1 SEHNR and CDR2 FQNEAQ (reference sequence). In nucleotides, the CDR3 is TGTGCCAGCACCCTCTACGGCGACACCGGGGAGCTGTTTTTT. Its translation: CASTLYGDTGELFF.

This clonotype occurred a few times. This rearrangement joins TRBV7-6 to TRBJ2-7; TRBD1 matches 10 bases. Losses at the gene ends were 0 bases for V and 4 bases for J; bases not matched to a gene: 9. The CDR3 totals 17 residues. Germline values: CDR1 SGHVS, CDR2 FNYEAQ. The CDR3, as DNA: TGTGCCAGCAGCTTAGCGCCAACTGGACAGGGGGTATACGAGCAGTACTTC. The encoded protein is CASSLAPTGQGVYEQYF.

This clonotype turned up a few times. V usage is TRBV12-3 or TRBV12-4 and J usage is TRBJ2-3, with TRBD2 matching over 12 bases. This CDR3 region has 19 residues. The trim removed 0 bases at V and 0 bases at J, leaving 7 bases unmatched. The CDR3 region is CASSLAGRTSGASTDTQYF. CDR3 in DNA: TGTGCCAGCAGTTTAGCGGGGAGGACTAGCGGGGCTAGCACAGATACGCAGTATTTT.

This clonotype was found a few times. The CDR3 reads CASRAGQETQYF. For the CDR3, the DNA is TGTGCCAGCAGGGCAGGGCAAGAGACCCAGTACTTC. This chain uses TRBV6-6 with TRBJ2-5; a weak D match, TRBD1 (5 bases). CDR3 length: 12 residues. CDR1 and CDR2 (germline): MNHNY, SVGAGI (reference sequence). Trimming stripped 6 bases from V and 2 bases from J, with 7 bases between.

In this sample, this clonotype turned up a few times. This rearrangement joins TRBV25-1 to TRBJ2-1, with 7 bases identical to TRBD2. Trimming removed 1 base from V and 6 bases from J; junction bases left unmatched: 6. This CDR3 is built from 15 residues. The germline gives CDR1 MGHDK, CDR2 SYGVNS. DNA for the CDR3: TGTGCCAGCAGTGAATTGGAGGGAGGGCCCAATGAGCAGTTCTTC. As protein: CASSELEGGPNEQFF.

Only a few counts were recorded for this clonotype. The V call is TRBV15, the J call TRBJ2-1, with D possibly TRBD2 on 6 matching bases. V lost 5 bases and J lost 0, with 11 bases in between. The CDR3 runs to 15 residues. Germline lookup yields CDR1 LNHNV and CDR2 YYDKDF (reference sequence). In DNA, the CDR3 is TGTGCCACCAGCGACGGGAGTACCTCCTACAATGAGCAGTTCTTC. Its protein is CATSDGSTSYNEQFF. The whole variable domain, filled in from reference TRBV15 and TRBJ2-1, reads DAMVIQNPRYQVTQFGKPVTLSCSQTLNHNVMYWYQQKSSQAPKLLFHYYDKDFNNEADTPDNFQSRRPNTSFCFLDIRSPGLGDTAMYLCATSDGSTSYNEQFFGPGTRLTVL.

This clonotype was detected only a few times. This chain joins TRBV28 and TRBJ2-7, with D possibly TRBD2 on 8 matching bases. The CDR3 covers 15 residues. Trimming removed 10 bases from V and 2 bases from J, with 21 bases in between. Germline V gives CDR1 MDHEN, CDR2 SYDVKM. The CDR3 loop is CATGGGTAKTYEQYF. The CDR3 region has the DNA TGTGCCACCGGGGGGGGGACAGCGAAGACCTACGAGCAGTACTTC. Supplemented by reference TRBV28 and TRBJ2-7, the full variable domain reads DVKVTQSSRYLVKRTGEKVFLECVQDMDHENMFWYRQDPGLGLRLIYFSYDVKMKEKGDIPEGYSVSREKKERFSLILESASTNQTSMYLCATGGGTAKTYEQYFGPGTRLTVT.

The chain couples TRBV20-1 to TRBJ2-7; 11 bases line up with TRBD2. The germline V gene has CDR1 DFQATT and CDR2 SNEGSKA (reference sequence). J lost 2 bases, V lost 3 bases, and 6 bases had no gene match. The CDR3 runs 15 residues. The CDR3 sequence: CSASSSLAGAYEQYF. The CDR3, as DNA: TGCAGTGCTAGCTCATCACTAGCGGGAGCCTACGAGCAGTACTTC.

Notes on this clonotype: Germline is not matched at one junction end, which may reflect a read error. This chain uses TRBV20-1 with TRBJ2-3; 13 bases line up with TRBD2. The CDR3 is 19 amino acids. Germline V gene sequence: CDR1 DFQATT, CDR2 SNEGSKA (reference sequence). CDR3: CSARPERPILAGGPDTQCF. For the CDR3, the DNA is TGCAGTGCTAGACCCGAAAGGCCCATACTAGCGGGAGGGCCAGATACGCAGTGTTTT.